This is a list of T cell receptor beta chains from one sample in a study of breast tumors, draining lymph nodes, adjacent tissues. Using its own MiXCR run on the multiplex PCR reads, TCRdb lists one record per CDR3 protein. Here the sample spans about 20,000 distinct CDR3 sequences, under 35% being singletons. Sequenced material: breast tumor tissue. The receptors derive from a female donor with breast cancer. Some clones in this sample may be carry-over from other donors' samples. Both conserved end residues are part of each CDR3. Each record gives: V gene, clone size, J gene, D gene, CDR3 protein, CDR3 DNA. The D gene is left open where the match is weak. Clone sizes are given selectively: once, few, many, or a class where the clone is expanded.

v_call: TRBV4-2; clone_size: many; j_call: TRBJ2-1; d_call: TRBD2; cdr3_aa: CASSHGLAGNYNEQFF; cdr3_nt: TGTGCCAGCAGCCACGGACTAGCGGGAAACTACAATGAGCAGTTCTTC
v_call: TRBV3-1; clone_size: medium-sized; j_call: TRBJ2-3; d_call: .; cdr3_aa: CASSQGPSGTTTDTQYF; cdr3_nt: TGTGCCAGCAGCCAAGGCCCCTCCGGCACGACCACAGATACGCAGTATTTT
v_call: TRBV4-3; clone_size: large; j_call: TRBJ2-3; d_call: TRBD2; cdr3_aa: CASSQDIPRWLAEQDDTQYF; cdr3_nt: TGCGCCAGCAGCCAAGATATTCCCCGGTGGCTAGCGGAACAGGACGATACGCAGTATTTT
v_call: TRBV6-2/TRBV6-3; clone_size: many; j_call: TRBJ2-7; d_call: TRBD2; cdr3_aa: CASSYSPGGSPYEQYF; cdr3_nt: TGTGCCAGCAGTTACTCCCCCGGGGGGAGCCCCTACGAGCAGTACTTC
v_call: TRBV30; clone_size: once; j_call: TRBJ1-2; d_call: .; cdr3_aa: CALGGYGYTF; cdr3_nt: TGTGCCCTAGGCGGCTATGGCTACACCTTC
v_call: TRBV10-1; clone_size: .; j_call: TRBJ2-5; d_call: .; cdr3_aa: CASSDLLTQYF; cdr3_nt: TGCGCCAGCAGTGACCTCTTAACCCAGTACTTC
v_call: TRBV29-1; clone_size: many; j_call: TRBJ2-4; d_call: .; cdr3_aa: CSVQGGADIQYF; cdr3_nt: TGCAGCGTTCAGGGTGGGGCAGACATTCAGTACTTC
v_call: TRBV2; clone_size: many; j_call: TRBJ2-5; d_call: TRBD1; cdr3_aa: CASSSDRGGETQYF; cdr3_nt: TGTGCCAGCAGTTCGGACAGGGGAGGGGAGACCCAGTACTTC
v_call: TRBV6-5; clone_size: .; j_call: TRBJ1-2; d_call: TRBD1; cdr3_aa: CASSYSGQGLYGYTF; cdr3_nt: TGTGCCAGCAGTTACTCGGGACAGGGGCTCTATGGCTACACCTTC
v_call: TRBV27; clone_size: few; j_call: TRBJ2-2; d_call: TRBD2; cdr3_aa: CASSLAGGRGGELFF; cdr3_nt: TGTGCCAGCAGTTTAGCGGGAGGGCGTGGCGGGGAGCTGTTTTTT
v_call: TRBV5-4; clone_size: many; j_call: TRBJ2-3; d_call: TRBD2; cdr3_aa: CASSPATSVSTDTQYF; cdr3_nt: TGTGCCAGCAGCCCCGCAACTAGCGTTAGCACAGATACGCAGTATTTT
v_call: TRBV12-3/TRBV12-4; clone_size: many; j_call: TRBJ1-2; d_call: .; cdr3_aa: CASKSMANYGYTF; cdr3_nt: TGTGCCAGCAAATCCATGGCTAACTATGGCTACACCTTC
v_call: TRBV7-9; clone_size: many; j_call: TRBJ2-2; d_call: TRBD1; cdr3_aa: CARGTGAGGELFF; cdr3_nt: TGTGCCAGGGGGACAGGAGCTGGCGGGGAGCTGTTTTTT
v_call: TRBV7-2; clone_size: many; j_call: TRBJ2-1; d_call: TRBD2; cdr3_aa: CASGLTSGEFDEQFF; cdr3_nt: TGTGCCAGCGGGCTGACTAGCGGGGAGTTCGATGAGCAGTTCTTC
v_call: TRBV20-1; clone_size: many; j_call: TRBJ2-1; d_call: TRBD2; cdr3_aa: CSAEDSGSYNEQFF; cdr3_nt: TGCAGTGCCGAAGATAGCGGGAGCTACAATGAGCAGTTCTTC
v_call: TRBV19; clone_size: many; j_call: TRBJ2-3; d_call: .; cdr3_aa: CASSTGASDTQYF; cdr3_nt: TGTGCCAGTAGTACCGGGGCCTCAGATACGCAGTATTTT
v_call: TRBV7-9; clone_size: many; j_call: TRBJ1-2; d_call: TRBD1; cdr3_aa: CASSPRQGNYGYTF; cdr3_nt: TGTGCCAGCAGCCCTCGACAGGGAAACTATGGCTACACCTTC